This TCR beta chain was sequenced for a study of cytomegalovirus exposure and HLA in healthy donors (dated by TCRdb to 2017 to 2019). For the wider study: The roughly 650 repertoires of the first cohort and the roughly 120 validation repertoires were produced on the same platform, according to a later analysis. The study aimed to test whether signatures of past pathogen exposure could be identified by cataloging public T cell receptors. Besides the first cohort of 666 subjects, a separate validation cohort made up of 120 different subjects was used. To predict cytomegalovirus infection status, the study combined high-throughput TCR immunosequencing, statistical association of individual TCRs with disease status, and machine learning. What the work shows at the level of the full study, not this receptor alone: Most TCR sequences were observed very rarely across donors, whereas some public TCRs were present in many individuals. The study gave a list of under 200 TCR beta chains associated with cytomegalovirus. In vitro tests confirmed that a few of the cytomegalovirus-associated TCR beta chains recognize cytomegalovirus antigens. All 120 or so repertoires were used to score co-occurrence in the validation cohort in a later analysis, because that analysis had no HLA typing for the cohort. The classifier was reported to diagnose cytomegalovirus status with high specificity and sensitivity in both the original cohort and the validation cohort. It was suggested by the authors that the approach could potentially be generalized to other disease states and immunological phenotypes. A later analysis found that TCRs clustered in the first cohort also tended to co-occur in the roughly 110 validation repertoires, with 90% to 95% of cluster scores above 0.

Library preparation used the immunoSEQ multiplex PCR assay. On the authors' methods: A statistical classification framework was built for diagnosing cytomegalovirus status from the catalog of TCR beta chain sequences. Imported from immuneACCESS, the table was reduced by TCRdb to in-frame sequences with V and J called. These copies leave out some clones; in studies compared against another copy, an unresolved V gene accounts for under half, and the cause of the remainder is not known. V, J and clone size reflect that table, while D and trimming were determined from the DNA. Present in this sample are about 130,000 clones, nearly 90% of which were seen just once. The ten largest clones capture 1.2% of the sample. To note about this clone: Its antigen is not yet known. It has no much larger one-base neighbor in the sample; base qualities were not kept.

The donors belonged to the validation cohort of about 130 subjects, which was separate from the approximately 700-subject first cohort. Sequencing used PBMCs. This sequence was found in a woman younger than 35 in good health and CMV-seronegative.

The nucleotide sequence reads TGCGCCAGCAGCTTGGCCGCGGGGGGTGAAGCTTTCTTT. Translated, it gives CASSLAAGGEAFF. Recombination joined TRBV5-1 with TRBJ1-1; 5 matching bases give a weak D call of TRBD1. The germline V gene provides CDR1 SGHRS and CDR2 YFSETQ. Inclusive of the bounding cysteine and phenylalanine, the CDR3 is 13 residues long. Only CDR3 DNA is held: 39 bases, read in frame from base 1. V gives up 0 bases and J gives up 7 bases, and the segment between their germline ends measures 10 bases. Here the CDR3 is joined to the reference TRBV5-1 and TRBJ1-1 genes, and the full variable domain is: KAGVTQTPRYLIKTRGQQVTLSCSPISGHRSVSWYQQTPGQGLQFLFEYFSETQRNKGNFPGRFSGRQFSNSRSEMNVSTLELGDSALYLCASSLAAGGEAFFGQGTRLTVV.